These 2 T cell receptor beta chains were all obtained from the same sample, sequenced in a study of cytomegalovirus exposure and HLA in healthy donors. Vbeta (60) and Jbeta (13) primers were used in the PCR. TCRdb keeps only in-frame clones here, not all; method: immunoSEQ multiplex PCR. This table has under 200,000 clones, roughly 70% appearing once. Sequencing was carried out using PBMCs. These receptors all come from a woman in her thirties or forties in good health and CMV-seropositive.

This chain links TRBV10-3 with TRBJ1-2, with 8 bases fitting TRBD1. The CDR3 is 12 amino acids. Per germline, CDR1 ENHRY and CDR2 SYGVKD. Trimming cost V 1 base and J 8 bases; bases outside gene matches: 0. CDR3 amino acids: CAISEWDRGYTF. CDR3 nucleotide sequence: TGTGCCATCAGTGAGTGGGACAGGGGCTACACCTTC.

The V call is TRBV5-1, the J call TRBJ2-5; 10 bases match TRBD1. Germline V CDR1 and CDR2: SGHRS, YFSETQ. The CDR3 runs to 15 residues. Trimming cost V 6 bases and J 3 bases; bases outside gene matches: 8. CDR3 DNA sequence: TGCGCCAGCAAATACCGGACAGGGGGGGAAGAGACCCAGTACTTC. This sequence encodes CASKYRTGGEETQYF. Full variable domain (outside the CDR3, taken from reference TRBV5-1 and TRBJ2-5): KAGVTQTPRYLIKTRGQQVTLSCSPISGHRSVSWYQQTPGQGLQFLFEYFSETQRNKGNFPGRFSGRQFSNSRSEMNVSTLELGDSALYLCASKYRTGGEETQYFGPGTRLLVL.